The sequence of this T cell receptor beta chain was determined in a study of blood T cell repertoires in COVID-19. Study details: Cohort 3 recovered donors had two negative PCRs, clearance, or symptom resolution.

V was pared by 8 bases and J by 6 bases, with 6 bases of the junction left unmatched. Germline V lookup: CDR1 MNHEY, CDR2 SMNVEV (reference sequence). The CDR3 has 14 residues. The data were produced by immunoSEQ multiplex PCR, yet TCRdb's version contains in-frame clones alone and is incomplete. Seen here are approximately 210,000 clones, around 90% observed once, and the top ten hold 7% to 8.5%. Residents of under 25 US areas, aged about 18 to 95 years, made up the participants. This TCR came from a man aged 30 to 39 in a cohort exposed to, infected with or recovered from COVID-19 (not recorded which). Sequenced input: PBMCs or T cells enriched from blood (not recorded which). The genes are TRBV27 and TRBJ2-1; 11 positions agree with TRBD2. In DNA, the CDR3 is TGTGCCAGCTCTGTCCTAGCGGGAGGCAATGAGCAGTTCTTC. Translated: CASSVLAGGNEQFF.